The rows below give T cell receptor beta chains drawn from one sample of a study of response to subunit inactivated influenza vaccine. TCRdb re-called the RT-PCR reads with MiXCR, one entry per CDR3 protein. The data contain 600,000 to 700,000 distinct CDR3 sequences, around 15% of them singletons. Sequencing was performed on PBMCs from blood, taken around 15 days before vaccination. These receptors came from a man aged 50 to 60 who received an inactivated influenza vaccine. Both conserved end residues are part of each CDR3. Fields, in order: CDR3 protein, CDR3 DNA, D gene, V gene, clone size, J gene. A D gene is named only where the DNA matches it firmly. Rows give clone size only sometimes, using once, few, many, or a class for an expanded clone.

CASSLPGTGSYEQYF TGTGCCAGCAGTTTACCCGGGACTGGCTCCTACGAGCAGTACTTC - TRBV28 many TRBJ2-7
CASSLEGGPQHF TGTGCCAGCAGCTTAGAGGGAGGGCCCCAGCATTTT - TRBV7-9 few TRBJ1-5
CASSPSRDNEQFF TGTGCCAGCAGCCCCAGTCGGGACAATGAGCAGTTCTTC - TRBV3-1 few TRBJ2-1
CASSLWTSGRAAQFF TGTGCCAGCAGCTTATGGACTAGCGGGAGGGCCGCGCAGTTCTTC TRBD2 TRBV11-1 many TRBJ2-1
CASSRLAGSYEQYF TGTGCCAGCAGCCGACTAGCGGGATCCTACGAGCAGTACTTC TRBD2 TRBV7-2 many TRBJ2-7
CASTQGTSGSQETQYF TGTGCCAGCACCCAGGGGACCAGCGGGAGCCAAGAGACCCAGTACTTC TRBD2 TRBV12-3/TRBV12-4 few TRBJ2-5
CASSNRVSTDTQYF TGCGCCAGCAGCAATAGGGTTAGCACAGATACGCAGTATTTT - TRBV5-1 many TRBJ2-3
CASTYGGNEQFF TGTGCCAGCACGTATGGGGGAAATGAGCAGTTCTTC - TRBV12-3/TRBV12-4 - TRBJ2-1
CASRPGTSGELFF TGTGCCAGCAGACCCGGGACGTCCGGGGAGCTGTTTTTT - TRBV28 few TRBJ2-2
CSARPRGGITDTQYF TGCAGTGCTAGGCCTAGGGGTGGAATCACAGATACGCAGTATTTT - TRBV20-1 few TRBJ2-3
CAISGETGDNPNTGELFF TGTGCCATCAGTGGGGAGACAGGGGACAACCCGAACACCGGGGAGCTGTTTTTT TRBD1 TRBV10-3 - TRBJ2-2
CSATDRGWAETQYF TGCAGTGCCACAGACAGGGGCTGGGCAGAGACCCAGTACTTC TRBD1 TRBV20-1 - TRBJ2-5
CASSLASGFTRETQYF TGCGCCAGCAGCTTGGCTAGCGGGTTTACCAGGGAGACCCAGTACTTC TRBD2 TRBV5-1 few TRBJ2-5
CASSCYQPLYEQYF TGTGCCAGCAGTTGCTACCAACCCCTTTACGAGCAGTACTTC - TRBV6-5 - TRBJ2-7
CASSRAPGRVYEQYF TGTGCCAGCAGTCGCGCGCCCGGGAGGGTCTACGAGCAGTACTTC TRBD2 TRBV2 few TRBJ2-7
CASSLANQGTSGKETQYF TGCGCCAGCAGCTTGGCCAATCAGGGGACTAGCGGGAAAGAGACCCAGTACTTC TRBD2 TRBV5-1 many TRBJ2-5
CASSLVTNSPLHF TGTGCCAGCAGCTTAGTTACGAATTCACCCCTCCACTTT - TRBV7-2 many TRBJ1-6
CATTNGLAGSSGELFF TGTGCCACTACAAACGGACTAGCGGGGAGCTCCGGGGAGCTGTTTTTT TRBD2 TRBV15 - TRBJ2-2
CASSLWGGNEQFF TGCGCCAGCAGCTTGTGGGGCGGCAATGAGCAGTTCTTC - TRBV5-1 many TRBJ2-1
CASSLGQGANEQFF TGCGCCAGCAGCTTGGGACAGGGGGCCAATGAGCAGTTCTTC TRBD1 TRBV5-1 - TRBJ2-1
CASFPGPSQGANVLTF TGTGCCAGCTTCCCGGGACCATCGCAAGGGGCCAACGTCCTGACTTTC - TRBV6-1 - TRBJ2-6
CASGLTGTGELFF TGTGCTAGTGGTTTGACAGGGACCGGGGAGCTGTTTTTT - TRBV12-5 - TRBJ2-2
CASSLVSGDRVSYNEQFF TGTGCCAGCAGCTTAGTCTCGGGGGACAGGGTTTCCTACAATGAGCAGTTCTTC TRBD1 TRBV7-8 - TRBJ2-1
CASSSTAGAATEAFF TGTGCCAGCAGCTCGACAGCGGGGGCGGCCACTGAAGCTTTCTTT - TRBV7-2 - TRBJ1-1
CASSSTSNQPQHF TGTGCCAGCAGTTCGACAAGCAATCAGCCCCAGCATTTT - TRBV12-3/TRBV12-4 many TRBJ1-5
CASSLGPGQPNNEQFF TGTGCCAGCAGCTTAGGACCGGGACAACCCAACAATGAGCAGTTCTTC - TRBV7-6 - TRBJ2-1
CASSYTVAGGPTDTQYF TGTGCCAGCAGTTACACTGTAGCGGGAGGGCCCACAGATACGCAGTATTTT TRBD2 TRBV6-5 few TRBJ2-3
CSVRNQETQYF TGCAGTGTTCGCAACCAAGAGACCCAGTACTTC - TRBV20-1 - TRBJ2-5
CASSLGHGTYEQYF TGTGCCAGCAGTTTGGGACACGGGACCTACGAGCAGTACTTC - TRBV12-3/TRBV12-4 few TRBJ2-7
CASSSRQGADEQYF TGTGCCAGCAGCTCCAGACAGGGGGCGGACGAGCAGTACTTC TRBD1 TRBV7-9 - TRBJ2-7
CASNFGGFTGELFF TGTGCCAGCAACTTTGGGGGGTTCACCGGGGAGCTGTTTTTT - TRBV2 few TRBJ2-2
CASSQDPGVGYEQYF TGCGCCAGCAGCCAAGACCCAGGGGTGGGCTACGAGCAGTACTTC - TRBV4-1 - TRBJ2-7
CASSFGGGLAGINEQFF TGTGCCAGCTCCTTCGGAGGAGGGCTAGCGGGAATCAATGAGCAGTTCTTC TRBD2 TRBV7-2 - TRBJ2-1